This entry is about one T cell receptor beta chain. What it binds is unknown. One end of the junction does not line up with germline, which may come from a read error. The data originate from a study of beta chain features in type 1 diabetes. Overall study results and limits: Comparison showed that naive, central memory and Treg TCRB repertoires appeared more similar among patients than among healthy donors. When Type 1 diabetes patients were examined, their TCRB CDR3s proved moderately but significantly shorter in all four CD4+ subsets.

Every bit of the isolated RNA underwent reverse transcription, so sequencing read expressed TCRB transcripts. It was found that naive, central memory and regulatory T cell samples averaged about 3.57 million reads. The repertoire was sequenced with immunoSEQ multiplex PCR; TCRdb's copy has only in-frame clones and lacks some. The sample has hundreds of thousands of clones, roughly an eighth seen once. The sample taken for sequencing was naive CD4+ T cells from blood. The sequence came from a man between 18 and 29 years old with type 1 diabetes.

This CDR3 reads CAWSTGDWYVF. CDR3 bases: TGTGCCTGGAGCACAGGGGACTGGTATGTCTTT. V usage is TRBV30 and J usage is TRBJ1-1, with 7 bases lining up with TRBD1. Germline values: CDR1 GTSNPN, CDR2 SVGIG (reference sequence). This CDR3 is 11 amino acids long.